Included here is one T cell receptor (beta chain) sequence, with context. Its antigen has not been determined. Base qualities are missing; no much larger clone stands one base away. Samples from volunteer blood donors who had recovered from COVID-19 were contributed by a second Seattle source. Each collaborating institution followed its own protocols to collect whole blood in K2EDTA tubes. Collaborator samples were shipped for TCRbeta analysis as frozen whole blood, isolated PBMCs, or DNA extracted from either sample type. The immunoSEQ Assay, a bias-controlled multiplex PCR, was used to amplify TCRbeta CDR3 regions from genomic DNA. Per the original workflow: The number of nucleated cells in each sample was estimated from the amplification of reference gene primers within the assay. To quantify the absolute abundance of each unique TCRbeta CDR3 rearrangement, sequence reads were collapsed and filtered. For each sample, productive Simpson clonality was calculated by taking the square root of Simpson's diversity index across productive rearrangements. Imported from immuneACCESS, the table was reduced by TCRdb to in-frame sequences with V and J called. These copies leave out some clones; in studies compared against another copy, an unresolved V gene accounts for under half, and the cause of the remainder is not known. The V and J calls and clone size are taken from that table; D and trimming were inferred from the DNA. In this sample the table shows around 270,000 clones, 86% of which occur a single time. Approximately 9.8% of the sample comes from the top ten.

The CDR3 starts with the cysteine, ends with the phenylalanine, and has 16 residues. The retained sequence is limited to the CDR3, 48 bases, with the frame set at the first base. The trim is 3 bases for V and 3 bases for J, with a gap of 16 bases between the germline ends. Per the germline V gene, SGHDT is the CDR1 and YYEEEE is the CDR2. This sample was taken from a study of blood T cell repertoires in COVID-19 (dated by TCRdb to about 2020). About the full investigation: Samples from collaborators originated in the United States, Italy and Spain and spanned both the acute and convalescent phases of COVID-19. The prospective study material was composed of cDNA or gDNA derived from T cells, B-cell-depleted T cells, or PBMCs. Deeply sampled blood TCRbeta repertoires from subjects exposed to, actively infected with, or recovered from COVID-19 were included in the dataset. A freely available public database, intended as a resource for researchers studying the immune response to SARS-CoV-2, is where the repertoires were released. Samples came from the ongoing ImmuneRACE study (first 160 participants) plus 1,254 subjects from 6 global collaborators. The sample metadata nearly always contained a de-identified subject ID, COVID-19 status, age in years and sex. HLA class I and class II types, where available, came from metadata supplied by the sample provider rather than from assay-based typing. Broad study findings and their caveats: The quantity of clinical and demographic metadata differed by source and by participant and was supplied without curation.

This sequence originates from a man aged 35 to 55 who had recovered from COVID-19. Sequenced sample: peripheral blood. The sequence is built from TRBV5-6 and TRBJ1-5; TRBD1 is a weak D gene call, 5 bases matching. The nucleotide sequence reads as follows: TGTGCCAGCAGCTCGTCGACAGCACTTAACAATCAGCCCCAGCATTTT. Translated, it gives CASSSSTALNNQPQHF.